Sequencing of this T cell receptor beta chain was carried out in a study of molecular identifiers for immune sequencing clone quantification. As for the study in general: Replicate RNA came from 20,000 or 100,000 naive CD8 cells and was split five ways, and four parts were sequenced.

The CDR3 is made up of 15 amino acids. V was clipped by 0 bases and J by 4 bases, with 10 bases between them. Germline CDR1 MNHNY, CDR2 SVGAGI (reference sequence). This clonotype is a singleton in its sample. This clone may be a read error of a much larger clone one base away. This is likely a read error, given that the CDR3 carries no conserved phenylalanine or tryptophan at its end. TCRdb re-analysed the PCR reads in MiXCR, keeping a single row per CDR3 protein. The sample shows about 640,000 distinct CDR3 sequences, around 20% of them seen only once. Material for sequencing was naive CD8+ T cells from blood, with Jurkat cell RNA spiked in. Noted subset: FACS-sorted CD8+CD4-CCR7+CD45RA+ naive T cells. The TCR originated in a human donor in good health. Some libraries in this study had Jurkat cell RNA spiked in. The V and J genes are TRBV6-6 and TRBJ2-1; D perhaps matches TRBD2 (5 bases). CDR3: CASSYSGDPYNEQFL. For the CDR3, the DNA is TGTGCCAGCAGTTACTCGGGAGACCCATACAATGAGCAGTTCCTC.